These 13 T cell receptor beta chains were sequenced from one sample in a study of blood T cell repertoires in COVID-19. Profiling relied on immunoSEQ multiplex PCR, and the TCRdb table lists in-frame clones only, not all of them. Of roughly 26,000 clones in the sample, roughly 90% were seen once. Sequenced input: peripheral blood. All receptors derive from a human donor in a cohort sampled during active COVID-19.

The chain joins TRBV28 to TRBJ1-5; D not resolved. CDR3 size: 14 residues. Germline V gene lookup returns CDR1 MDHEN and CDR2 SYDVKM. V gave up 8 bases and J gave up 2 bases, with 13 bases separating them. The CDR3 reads CASGLGRRNQPQHF. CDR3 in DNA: TGTGCCAGCGGATTGGGGAGGCGCAATCAGCCCCAGCATTTT.

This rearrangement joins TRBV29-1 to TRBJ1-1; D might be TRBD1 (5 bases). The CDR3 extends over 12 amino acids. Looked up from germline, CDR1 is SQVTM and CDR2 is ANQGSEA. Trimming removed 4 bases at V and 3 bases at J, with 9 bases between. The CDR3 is CSVVGADTEAFF. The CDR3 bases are TGCAGCGTTGTTGGGGCGGACACTGAAGCTTTCTTT.

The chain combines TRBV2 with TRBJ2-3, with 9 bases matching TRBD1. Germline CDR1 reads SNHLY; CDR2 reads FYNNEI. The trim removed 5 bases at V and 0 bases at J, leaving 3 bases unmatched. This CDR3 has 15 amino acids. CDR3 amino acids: CASSPDRGSTDTQYF. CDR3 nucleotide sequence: TGTGCCAGCAGTCCGGACAGGGGCAGCACAGATACGCAGTATTTT.

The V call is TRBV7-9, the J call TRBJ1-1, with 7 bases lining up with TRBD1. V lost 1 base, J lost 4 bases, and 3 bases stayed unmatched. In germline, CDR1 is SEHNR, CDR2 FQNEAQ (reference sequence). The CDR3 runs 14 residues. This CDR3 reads CASSLEGAVTEAFF. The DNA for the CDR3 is TGTGCCAGCAGCTTAGAGGGGGCTGTCACTGAAGCTTTCTTT.

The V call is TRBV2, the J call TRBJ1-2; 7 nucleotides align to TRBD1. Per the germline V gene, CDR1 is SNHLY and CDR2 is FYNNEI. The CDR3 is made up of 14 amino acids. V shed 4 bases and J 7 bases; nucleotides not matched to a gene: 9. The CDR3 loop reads CASSGFRGALGYTF. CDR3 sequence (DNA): TGTGCCAGCAGTGGTTTCAGGGGGGCGCTTGGCTACACCTTC.

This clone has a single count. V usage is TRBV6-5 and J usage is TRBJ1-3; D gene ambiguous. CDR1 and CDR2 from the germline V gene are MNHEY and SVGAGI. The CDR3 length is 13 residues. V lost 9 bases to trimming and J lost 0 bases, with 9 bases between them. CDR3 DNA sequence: TGTGCCAGGGAGACGGACTCTGGAAACACCATATATTTT. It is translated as CARETDSGNTIYF.

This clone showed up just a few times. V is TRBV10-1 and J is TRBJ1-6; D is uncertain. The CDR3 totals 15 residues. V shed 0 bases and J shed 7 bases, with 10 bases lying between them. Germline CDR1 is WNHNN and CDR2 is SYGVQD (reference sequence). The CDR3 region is CASSESSARNSPLHF. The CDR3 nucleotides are TGCGCCAGCAGTGAGTCTAGTGCTAGGAATTCACCCCTCCACTTT.

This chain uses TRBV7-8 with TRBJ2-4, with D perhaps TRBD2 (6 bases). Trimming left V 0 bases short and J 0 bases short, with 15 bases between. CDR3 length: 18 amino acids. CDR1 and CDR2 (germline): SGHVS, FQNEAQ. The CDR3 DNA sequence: TGTGCCAGCAGCTTAGCGCGGGTTGCGGGATTAGCCAAAAACATTCAGTACTTC. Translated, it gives CASSLARVAGLAKNIQYF. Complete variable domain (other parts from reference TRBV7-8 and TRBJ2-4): GAGVSQSPRYKVAKRGQDVALRCDPISGHVSLFWYQQALGQGPEFLTYFQNEAQLDKSGLPSDRFFAERPEGSVSTLKIQRTQQEDSAVYLCASSLARVAGLAKNIQYFGAGTRLSVL.

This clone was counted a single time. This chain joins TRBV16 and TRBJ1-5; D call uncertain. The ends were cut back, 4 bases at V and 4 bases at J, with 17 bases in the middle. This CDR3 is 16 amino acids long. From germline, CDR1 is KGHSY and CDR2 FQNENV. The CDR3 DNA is TGTGCCAGCAGCCGCGGTACGGCGGGGTCAAATCAGCCCCAGCATTTT. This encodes CASSRGTAGSNQPQHF.

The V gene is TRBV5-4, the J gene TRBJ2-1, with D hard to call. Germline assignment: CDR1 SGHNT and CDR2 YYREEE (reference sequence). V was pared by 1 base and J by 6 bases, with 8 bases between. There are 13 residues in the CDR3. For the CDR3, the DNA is TGTGCCAGCAGCTTGCCCCCTTTCAATGAGCAGTTCTTC. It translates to CASSLPPFNEQFF.

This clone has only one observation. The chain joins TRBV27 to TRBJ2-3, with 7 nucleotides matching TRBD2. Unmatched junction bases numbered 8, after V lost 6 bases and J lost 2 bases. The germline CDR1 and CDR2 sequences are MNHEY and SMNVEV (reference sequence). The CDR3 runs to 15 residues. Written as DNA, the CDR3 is TGTGCCAGCAGGGGCGGGGGAGGATACACAGATACGCAGTATTTT. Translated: CASRGGGGYTDTQYF.

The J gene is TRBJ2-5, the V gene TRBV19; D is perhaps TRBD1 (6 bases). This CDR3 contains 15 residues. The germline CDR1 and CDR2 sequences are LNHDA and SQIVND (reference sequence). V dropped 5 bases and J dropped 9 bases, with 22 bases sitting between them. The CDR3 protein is CASSFASGQPRAQYF. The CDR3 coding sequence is TGTGCCAGTAGTTTCGCCAGTGGACAGCCCAGGGCCCAGTACTTC.

In nucleotides, the CDR3 is TGTGCCAGCAGCGGAGCTTGGGACAGGGGGTTGATGAACACCGGGGAGCTGTTTTTT. Translating it yields CASSGAWDRGLMNTGELFF. This chain connects TRBV2 to TRBJ2-2; 11 bases agree with TRBD1. V trimming: 6 bases; J trimming: 1 base; junction bases outside the gene matches: 13. The germline CDR1 and CDR2 sequences are SNHLY and FYNNEI. CDR3 size: 19 residues.